This T cell receptor (beta chain) was found in a study of cytomegalovirus exposure and HLA in healthy donors. Findings of the study overall: Later genetic work tied a missense DCLRE1C variant to beta-chain V and J trimming.

This clone was seen more than once but under ten times. Antigen specificity is unknown. PCR used 60 Vbeta primers and 13 Jbeta primers. Measured with immunoSEQ multiplex PCR; TCRdb has only the in-frame clones, and not every one. The sample records fewer than 150,000 clones, about 80% being singletons. Germline loops: CDR1 MDHEN, CDR2 SYDVKM. Trimming removed 7 bases from V and 6 bases from J, with 6 bases in between. The CDR3 length is 11 residues. The J gene is TRBJ2-2, the V gene TRBV28, with D unresolved. This receptor was taken from a male donor in good health and CMV-seronegative. The source material was PBMCs. Here the CDR3 DNA reads TGTGCCAGCACCCTCGCCGGGGAGCTGTTTTTT. Translation: CASTLAGELFF.